What follows are 2 T cell receptor beta chains derived from one specimen sequenced in a study of blood T cell repertoires in COVID-19 (dated by TCRdb to 2020 to 2022). Libraries were constructed by the immunoSEQ multiplex PCR assay. This is the immuneACCESS table as TCRdb keeps it, with only in-frame sequences that have V and J called. A part of the clones is gone; compared with another copy, unresolved V genes explain less than half, and the rest is unexplained. The sample data list 80,000 or so clones, and around nine tenths of these were observed just once. About 2.1% of the sample comes from the top ten. Specimen: peripheral blood. These TCRs come from an older woman with acute or convalescent COVID-19.

The V and J genes are TRBV2 and TRBJ2-1; 7 bases map to TRBD2. The CDR3 has 17 residues. V lost 1 base, J lost 8 bases, and 14 bases stayed unmatched. CDR1 SNHLY and CDR2 FYNNEI come from the germline V gene. The DNA of the CDR3 is TGTGCCAGCAGTGAAGGTCCGGGCCGGGCGGGAGTAGATGAGCAGTTCTTC. Its translation is CASSEGPGRAGVDEQFF.

V is TRBV20-1 and J is TRBJ1-1, with 9 bases lining up with TRBD1. J lost 7 bases, V lost 5 bases, and 2 bases had no gene match. The CDR3 totals 11 residues. CDR1 is DFQATT and CDR2 is SNEGSKA in the germline V gene (reference sequence). Written as DNA, the CDR3 is TGCAGTGCTCAGGACAGGGGTGAAGCTTTCTTT. Amino acid sequence: CSAQDRGEAFF.